These T cell receptor beta chains were read from a single sample in a study of shared clonotypes between healthy human individuals. Assay used: immunoSEQ multiplex PCR; TCRdb lists only in-frame clones, some missing. The data contain around 2.1 million clones, more than 85% of them singletons. The specimen sequenced was naive CD8+ T cells from PBMCs. Source of these receptors: a man in his late teens or twenties in good health. Some clones in this sample may be carry-over from other donors' samples. Each CDR3 is given with its conserved first and last residue. D genes are given only for firm matches. Size is stated for part of the rows, as once, few or many counts, or as a class when the clone is expanded.

D	V	size	J	DNA	CDR3
TRBD1	TRBV9	-	TRBJ2-3	TGTGCCAGCAGCGTAGCCCCCGGGACAGGGGGCACAGATACGCAGTATTTT	CASSVAPGTGGTDTQYF
-	TRBV7-8	-	TRBJ2-3	TGTGCCAGCAGCTTTACTCTAGGTGAAGCAGATACGCAGTATTTT	CASSFTLGEADTQYF
TRBD1	TRBV27	-	TRBJ2-3	TGTGCCAGCAGTTTAGGGACAGGGAGCGGGGATACGCAGTATTTT	CASSLGTGSGDTQYF
TRBD1	TRBV19	-	TRBJ1-1	TGTGCCAGTATCCCGGACAGGGTGGGCACTGAAGCTTTCTTT	CASIPDRVGTEAFF
TRBD1	TRBV19	-	TRBJ1-5	TGTGCCAGTAGTATTTACCCCTCACGACCGACAGGGACCTTCAATCAGCCCCAGCATTTT	CASSIYPSRPTGTFNQPQHF
-	TRBV18	-	TRBJ2-1	TGTGCCAGCTCACCAGGTCGCAATGAGCAGTTCTTC	CASSPGRNEQFF
-	TRBV28	-	TRBJ1-2	TGTGCCAGCAGTTTATCCCCTTGGACAGAGGCTTACTATGGCTACACCTTC	CASSLSPWTEAYYGYTF
-	TRBV7-2	-	TRBJ2-5	TGTGCCAGCAGTTCGAGGACGACTCAAGAGACCCAGTACTTC	CASSSRTTQETQYF
-	TRBV14	-	TRBJ2-3	TGTGCCAGCAGCCAAGATGTGGACCCTGGAACGCAGTATTTT	CASSQDVDPGTQYF
-	TRBV5-1	once	TRBJ2-7	TGCGCCAGCAGCTCAGACAGTTCTACCTACGAGCAGTACTTC	CASSSDSSTYEQYF
-	TRBV19	-	TRBJ1-1	TGTGCCGGACAGTCAACGGGCACTGAAGCTTTCTTT	CAGQSTGTEAFF
TRBD1	TRBV5-4	-	TRBJ2-7	TGTGCCAGCAGCTTGGCAGGGGGCCCCTACGAGCAGTACTTC	CASSLAGGPYEQYF
TRBD2	TRBV25-1	-	TRBJ2-5	TGTGCCAGCAGTGGGGGGGGTAGAGAGACCCAGTACTTC	CASSGGGRETQYF
-	TRBV27	-	TRBJ2-7	TGTGCCAGCAGTCCATACAGGGGAGCGGGCTACGAGCAGTACTTC	CASSPYRGAGYEQYF
-	TRBV27	once	TRBJ2-2	TGTGCCAGCAGTTTATCTTTGGGCGCCGACACCGGGGAGCTGTTTTTT	CASSLSLGADTGELFF
-	TRBV4-3	-	TRBJ2-1	TGCGCCAGCAGCCAAGATAGGGTGAATGAGCAGTTCTTC	CASSQDRVNEQFF
-	TRBV19	-	TRBJ2-2	TGTGCCAGTAGTATATTCGGCTCGAACACCGGGGAGCTGTTTTTT	CASSIFGSNTGELFF
-	TRBV19	few	TRBJ2-2	TGTGCCAGTAGTATAACGGGCGCCGGGGAGCTGTTTTTT	CASSITGAGELFF
TRBD2	TRBV4-1	-	TRBJ2-1	TGCGCCAGCAGCCAAGCTGCGGGAGTCTTGACCGATGAGCAGTTCTTC	CASSQAAGVLTDEQFF
TRBD2	TRBV7-6	-	TRBJ2-3	TGTGCCAGCAGCTTAGGACTAGCGGGAAGCACAGATACGCAGTATTTT	CASSLGLAGSTDTQYF
TRBD2	TRBV7-2	-	TRBJ2-7	TGTGCCAGCAGCTCCAACCAATTAGCGGGAGTAGCGTACGAGCAGTACTTC	CASSSNQLAGVAYEQYF
TRBD1	TRBV27	few	TRBJ2-7	TGTGCCAGCAGTGTCCCGGGACAGACTTACGAGCAGTACTTC	CASSVPGQTYEQYF
-	TRBV27	once	TRBJ2-2	TGTGCCAGCACACAGACTAACACCGGGGAGCTGTTTTTT	CASTQTNTGELFF
-	TRBV21-1	-	TRBJ1-2	TGTGCCAGCAGCCACGAAGGCAGGGGGCGAAGCGGCTACACCTTC	CASSHEGRGRSGYTF
TRBD2	TRBV5-1	-	TRBJ2-5	TGCGCCAGCAGCTCGGTCCGACTAGCGGGAGAGACCCAGTACTTC	CASSSVRLAGETQYF
-	TRBV5-3	-	TRBJ2-7	TGTGCCAGAAGCTTGGAGGAAGGGAGATACGAGCAGTACTTC	CARSLEEGRYEQYF
TRBD1	TRBV27	once	TRBJ2-7	TGTGCCAGCAGTCCGACAGGGGACAGCTCCTACGAGCAGTACTTC	CASSPTGDSSYEQYF
TRBD1	TRBV28	-	TRBJ1-2	TGTGCCAGCAGTATACCGGGACAGGGGGACAAGGGCTACACCTTC	CASSIPGQGDKGYTF
-	TRBV27	-	TRBJ2-3	TGTGCCAGCAGTTTATCGATTGGCGGCACGCAGTATTTT	CASSLSIGGTQYF
-	TRBV5-1	-	TRBJ2-3	TGCGCCAGCAGCTGGGCGGACAGCGAAGGCCCAGATACGCAGTATTTT	CASSWADSEGPDTQYF
-	TRBV28	-	TRBJ1-2	TGTGCCAGCAGTCCCGTCAGGAGCGATCCCTCGGGGCATGGCTACACCTTC	CASSPVRSDPSGHGYTF
TRBD2	TRBV7-9	once	TRBJ2-7	TGTGCCAGCAGTGGACAGGGACTAGCGGTAAGCTCCTACGAGCAGTACTTC	CASSGQGLAVSSYEQYF
TRBD2	TRBV11-2	-	TRBJ2-1	TGTGCCAGCAGCGCTATTAGCGGGAGGGAACACAATGAGCAGTTCTTC	CASSAISGREHNEQFF
TRBD1	TRBV7-3	-	TRBJ1-1	TGTGCCAGCAGCTTAACCGGGGACAGGTTTCTTAGCACTGAAGCTTTCTTT	CASSLTGDRFLSTEAFF
-	TRBV5-1	-	TRBJ2-1	TGCGCCAGCAGCTACGAGTATGAGCAGTTCTTC	CASSYEYEQFF
-	TRBV4-3	-	TRBJ2-7	TGCGCCAGCAGCCAGTTCTCAACCGGGACCTATTACGAGCAGTACTTC	CASSQFSTGTYYEQYF
TRBD2	TRBV4-1	-	TRBJ2-3	TGCGCCAGCAGCCAGAAAGACATCTCAAGCGGGACCCTTGGTCGGGGCACAGATACGCAGTATTTT	CASSQKDISSGTLGRGTDTQYF
-	TRBV27	-	TRBJ2-3	TGTGCCAGCATCCCGAAAGGGGGGGCAGATACGCAGTATTTT	CASIPKGGADTQYF
-	TRBV28	-	TRBJ2-1	TGTGCCAGCAGTTTACTACCGGACAGCGACAATGAGCAGTTCTTC	CASSLLPDSDNEQFF
-	TRBV18	-	TRBJ1-5	TGTGCCAGCTCACACATGGCCTCCTTTCCTCACAGGTTTGACCAGCCCCAGCATTTT	CASSHMASFPHRFDQPQHF
-	TRBV15	few	TRBJ1-5	TGTGCCACCAGCAGAGATTTCGGACACCTTAGCAATCAGCCCCAGCATTTT	CATSRDFGHLSNQPQHF
-	TRBV5-1	-	TRBJ2-7	TGCGCCAGCAGCTGGGCGATAGTCCCAAGCCAAGGCCCGTTCTCCTACGAGCAGTACTTC	CASSWAIVPSQGPFSYEQYF
-	TRBV27	once	TRBJ2-3	TGTGCCAGCAGTTGGGGACGGAGCACAGATACGCAGTATTTT	CASSWGRSTDTQYF
TRBD1	TRBV10-3	-	TRBJ1-1	TGTGCCATCAGTGAGGCAATGAGACAGGGGGTGAAGGTTAGGAACACTGAAGCTTTCTTT	CAISEAMRQGVKVRNTEAFF
TRBD2	TRBV19	-	TRBJ2-3	TGTGCCACCGCAGCGGGAGGTTCTACAGATACGCAGTATTTT	CATAAGGSTDTQYF
-	TRBV4-1	-	TRBJ2-7	TGCGCCAGCAGCCAAGATCTACGGACTTTAACCTACGAGCAGTACTTC	CASSQDLRTLTYEQYF
TRBD1	TRBV9	-	TRBJ2-7	TGTGCCAGCAGCCCTAAGGGGGACAGAGCCTACGAGCAGTACTTC	CASSPKGDRAYEQYF
-	TRBV7-9	-	TRBJ2-2	TGTGCCAGCAGCCCCCCCAACCTCGGCCCCGGGGAGCTGTTTTTT	CASSPPNLGPGELFF
TRBD2	TRBV30	-	TRBJ2-5	TGTGCCTGGAGTAGCGGGAGCGGGGAGACCCAGTACTTC	CAWSSGSGETQYF
-	TRBV4-1	-	TRBJ2-7	TGCGCCAGCAGCCAAGTAGTGACACAGGTCTACGAGCAGTACTTC	CASSQVVTQVYEQYF
TRBD1	TRBV11-3	once	TRBJ2-1	TGTGCCAGCAGCCGGGACAGAGGAAGTCTCAATGAGCAGTTCTTC	CASSRDRGSLNEQFF
-	TRBV27	-	TRBJ2-7	TGTGCCAGCGGAGCCACAGCCCTCTCCTACGAGCAGTACTTC	CASGATALSYEQYF
-	TRBV7-3	-	TRBJ1-1	TGTGCCAGCAGCTGGGGGGCGCGGACTGAAGCTTTCTTT	CASSWGARTEAFF
TRBD1	TRBV29-1	-	TRBJ2-4	TGCAGCGTTACGGGACAGGGGGCTTTAAGGGCCAAAAACATTCAGTACTTC	CSVTGQGALRAKNIQYF
-	TRBV18	-	TRBJ2-1	TGTGCCAGCTCACCGGCCGAACTAGGAGAGCAGTTCTTC	CASSPAELGEQFF
-	TRBV6-4	-	TRBJ2-2	TGTGCCAGCACCCCCGGGAAGCTGTTTTTT	CASTPGKLFF
-	TRBV7-9	-	TRBJ1-1	TGTGCCAGCAGCTTAGAAGCTTGGGAGACTGAAGCTTTCTTT	CASSLEAWETEAFF
-	TRBV28	-	TRBJ2-7	TGTGCCAGCAGTTCTACCGATACTAGTTACGAGCAGTACTTC	CASSSTDTSYEQYF
-	TRBV13	-	TRBJ1-1	TGTGCCAGCAGCGAGGGATCGGGGAACACTGAAGCTTTCTTT	CASSEGSGNTEAFF
-	TRBV18	-	TRBJ1-5	TGTGCCAGCTCACACAGGGAAAGCAATCAGCCCCAGCATTTT	CASSHRESNQPQHF